This T cell receptor (beta chain) was found in a study of shared clonotypes between healthy human individuals (TCRdb year 2020). Looking at the study overall: The cohort included a few men and a couple of women between 18 and 49 years of age. To increase sequencing depth and limit assay-specific biases, different laboratories used diverse techniques to prepare libraries and sequence TCR repertoires. Blood TCR repertoires of about five healthy adults were deeply sequenced to estimate repertoire size and the extent of clonotype sharing between individuals. For each donor, CD4 naive and CD4 memory were each given three plates, CD8 naive was given two plates, and CD8 memory was given one plate. Between about 0.8 and 9 billion PBMCs per donor were obtained by leukapheresis. Beyond this particular receptor, the publication reports: Only blood was sampled, and tissue TCR repertoires likely differ from those in blood. Based on pairwise subsampling, the degree of clonotype sharing among donors was expected to be affected by sequencing depth. When several donors were compared, the shared fraction of clonotypes was about 5.5% for naive CD4, more than 3% for naive CD8, about 2.4% for memory CD4, and roughly 0.4% for memory CD8. Clonotypes shared by all four sorted-subset donors showed higher generation probabilities than non-shared clonotypes. Estimated clonotype richness was generally larger for naive than for memory subsets. Because the study included a small number of donors, the genetic and exposure-history diversity represented was limited. Rarefaction of sorted-subset datasets indicated incomplete sequencing despite the large sequencing depth.

The donors were healthy, HIV-negative adults with no recently reported acute infections or vaccinations. Every donor was a Caucasian adult residing in Nashville, Tennessee, USA. CD4+ T cells were enriched by magnetic negative selection, after which naive cells were positively selected on CD45RA and the negative fraction was taken as the memory subset. Blood was obtained by leukapheresis, after which PBMCs were separated by Ficoll-Histopaque density gradient centrifugation and cryopreserved in liquid nitrogen vapor phase. Purity and quantity of every magnetically sorted T cell population were checked by analytical flow cytometry. Genomic DNA was isolated from every sorted fraction and measured by UV absorbance on a Nanodrop 2000c. Details on this clone: Its specific antigen is unknown. No quality values exist for individual bases; no much larger clone is one base distant. Other nucleotide sequences from this sample produce the same CDR3.

V and J lose 2 bases and 0 bases, and a span of 7 bases separates them. The germline V gene supplies CDR1 SGDLS and CDR2 YYNGEE. The CDR3 measures 14 amino acids from cysteine to phenylalanine. Just CDR3 DNA is preserved here, 42 bases in frame from base 1. Using the deep immunoSEQ assay, multiplex PCR amplified TCR CDR3 regions from genomic DNA. Extracted genomic DNA from each cell subset was spread evenly across all wells of several immunoSEQ 96-well plates, with each plate serving as a replicate. For sorted subsets, each replicate PCR was loaded with roughly 200 ng genomic DNA, equivalent to about 30,000 T cell genomes. Purified libraries were quantified with a Qubit 3.0 fluorometer, sized on a Bioanalyzer 2100, and re-quantified with the KAPA Library Quantification kit. Each immunoSEQ 96-well plate was sequenced on its own single-read 150-cycle Illumina NextSeq 550 flow cell. On the authors' methods: Because only junctional sequences without quality scores were contained in the immunoSEQ output, filtering matching that applied to full-length reads could not be performed. Sequences were annotated with PyIR, a Python wrapper for IgBLAST v1.9, and V/J genes and CDR3 were assigned using IMGT germline references. Reads were removed for weak V/J assignments (E-value above 1e-6), missing CDR3, stop codons, out-of-frame junctions, or ambiguous translated residues. V3J clonotypes were defined as sequences sharing the same inferred V gene, J gene, and CDR3 amino acid sequence. Percentage overlap between repertoires was calculated by dividing the number of shared unique clonotypes by the size of the smaller repertoire. RTK rarefaction, the Chao1 estimator, and Recon v2.1 estimates of unobserved clonotypes were used to assess repertoire richness. Generation probabilities were computed with OLGA for all TCRbeta clonotypes obtained by the gDNA method from a handful of donors. Not all clones reach the TCRdb copy of this immuneACCESS table, which keeps in-frame sequences only. Checked studies attribute under half of the gap to unresolved V genes and leave the rest unexplained. That table supplies the V and J calls and clone size; D and trimming were determined from the DNA. The sample yields approximately 1,500,000 clones; approximately 96% were counted once. The biggest ten clones account for approximately 1.1% of the sample.

The rearrangement combines TRBV9 with TRBJ2-3; the D segment could be TRBD2, given 5 matching bases. Sequenced input: naive CD4+ T cells sorted from blood. Read against the paper, the sample's cell subset or site label means: CD45RA+ positively selected. This clonotype originated in a man aged 30 to 45 in good health. The CDR3 corresponds to CASSVGSSTDTQYF. The bases read TGTGCCAGCAGCGTGGGGAGTAGCACAGATACGCAGTATTTT.